This T cell receptor beta chain originates from a study of T cell changes during pregnancy in multiple sclerosis. The CDR3 extends over 15 amino acids. V gave up 5 bases and J gave up 2 bases, with 14 bases separating them. Germline loops: CDR1 MNHNY, CDR2 SVGAGI (reference sequence). Clones were sequenced by immunoSEQ multiplex PCR, and TCRdb holds only the in-frame ones, with some missing. The sample lists about 89,000 clones, nearly 95% occurring once. This chain links TRBV6-6 with TRBJ2-3, with a tentative D call TRBD1 (5 bases). The receptor's source is a female donor in good health, enrolled as a control in a pregnancy study. The sequencing here drew on peripheral blood, taken after pregnancy. The CDR3 DNA reads as TGTGCCAGCAGTCCAGGACAAATACCCACAGATACGCAGTATTTT. The encoded protein is CASSPGQIPTDTQYF.